The sequence of this T cell receptor (beta chain) was determined in a study of blood T cells in healthy people across ages (dated by TCRdb to the mid-2010s). As for the study more broadly: In model experiments, template switching captured about one uniquely barcoded TCR beta cDNA molecule for every two T cells. For two donors (one aged 18 to 30 and one aged 80 or older), the study analyzed two additional independent replicas of 1 million unique cDNA reads from the same blood draw. The study measured age-related changes in TCR beta repertoire diversity using deep sequencing normalized with unique cDNA molecular identifiers. To avoid experimental bias, donors of different ages were distributed randomly across sequencing lanes. The donors were divided into four age groups: young (average 16 years), middle-aged (about 41), aged (about 60) and long-lived (82).

The CDR3, cysteine through phenylalanine, is 15 amino acids long. Kept here is only the CDR3 DNA, which spans 45 bases and is read in frame from base 1. Clipping removes 1 base from V and 8 bases from J, with 4 as the unmatched junction base count. Libraries were built with 5' RACE. The sequencer was an Illumina HiSeq 2500. The second PCR ran for roughly 7 to 11 cycles and used a J-beta primer mix along with a sample-barcoded 5' primer. A template-switch 5' adaptor carrying 12 random nucleotides introduced a unique molecular identifier onto each TCR beta cDNA molecule. At least 2.5 million CDR3-containing paired-end reads were obtained from each sample. The Mint cDNA synthesis kit, primed by a TRBC-specific oligonucleotide, was used to synthesize first-strand cDNA from all RNA. Following uracil-DNA glycosylase treatment, all cDNA underwent a first 18-cycle PCR with the universal primers M1SS and BC2_uni_R. The original pipeline was this. For normalization, 1 million high-quality reads were randomly selected from each sample, with every read carrying a distinct molecular identifier. Reads with shared molecular identifiers were discarded instead of being binned into consensus sequences. MiTCR, set to a Q25 quality threshold and the strictest error-elimination algorithm, was used for CDR3 identification, clonotype clustering and error correction. A nonparametric unseen species model with Euler transformation was used to estimate lower-bound total TCR beta diversity. The raw public data were reprocessed by TCRdb itself: fastp quality trimming at Q25, MiXCR clonotype calling, in-frame beta chains only. Rows with a matching CDR3 protein are joined into one entry that keeps the most common DNA and genes. The V and J calls and clone size come from TCRdb's table, not from the authors' own analysis. The sample records about 640,000 distinct CDR3 sequences, about 30% of which are singletons. 15% to 19% of the sample is taken by the ten largest.

At least ten counts were recorded for this clonotype. Which antigen it targets is not known. Within one base of it there is no much larger clone, and no base qualities were kept. Systemically healthy Caucasian individuals from Russia, 39 in total and aged about 6 to 90 years, were included as donors. Each donor gave approximately 9.4 milliliters of peripheral blood, drawn into EDTA-treated Vacutainer tubes. Ficoll-Paque density-gradient centrifugation was used to isolate PBMCs, with at least 6.5 million obtained per sample. Trizol reagent was used to extract total RNA from the PBMCs, yielding at least 5 micrograms per sample. For every donor, an aliquot of PBMCs went through flow cytometry to measure the percentages of naive CD45RAhigh/CD27high T cells. The investigation overall reported the following: Conclusive comparison of naive and antigen-experienced compartments was prevented by the profiling of bulk unsorted PBMCs. Compared with the aged group, the long-lived group had more naive CD4+ T cells, fewer expanded clones and increased TCR diversity, a pattern suggesting age selection. The percentage of naive T cells measured by flow cytometry correlated strongly with observed TCR beta diversity. As age increased, observed TCR beta diversity per million T cells dropped in a roughly linear way, and a significant reduction was already evident by age roughly 36. Because donor CMV infection status was unknown, age-related changes in expanded clonotypes were potentially confounded. Estimates of total diversity based on one million sequenced T cells were regarded as lower bounds and as underestimates.

The V gene is TRBV12-3 or TRBV12-4 and the J gene is TRBJ2-1; TRBD2 fits 11 bases in the junction. The TCR originated in a woman older than 75 in good health. Input material: blood. The DNA reads TGTGCCAGCAGTTTAGATAGCGGGGGGGTCGATGAGCAGTTCTTC. Its coded protein is CASSLDSGGVDEQFF.